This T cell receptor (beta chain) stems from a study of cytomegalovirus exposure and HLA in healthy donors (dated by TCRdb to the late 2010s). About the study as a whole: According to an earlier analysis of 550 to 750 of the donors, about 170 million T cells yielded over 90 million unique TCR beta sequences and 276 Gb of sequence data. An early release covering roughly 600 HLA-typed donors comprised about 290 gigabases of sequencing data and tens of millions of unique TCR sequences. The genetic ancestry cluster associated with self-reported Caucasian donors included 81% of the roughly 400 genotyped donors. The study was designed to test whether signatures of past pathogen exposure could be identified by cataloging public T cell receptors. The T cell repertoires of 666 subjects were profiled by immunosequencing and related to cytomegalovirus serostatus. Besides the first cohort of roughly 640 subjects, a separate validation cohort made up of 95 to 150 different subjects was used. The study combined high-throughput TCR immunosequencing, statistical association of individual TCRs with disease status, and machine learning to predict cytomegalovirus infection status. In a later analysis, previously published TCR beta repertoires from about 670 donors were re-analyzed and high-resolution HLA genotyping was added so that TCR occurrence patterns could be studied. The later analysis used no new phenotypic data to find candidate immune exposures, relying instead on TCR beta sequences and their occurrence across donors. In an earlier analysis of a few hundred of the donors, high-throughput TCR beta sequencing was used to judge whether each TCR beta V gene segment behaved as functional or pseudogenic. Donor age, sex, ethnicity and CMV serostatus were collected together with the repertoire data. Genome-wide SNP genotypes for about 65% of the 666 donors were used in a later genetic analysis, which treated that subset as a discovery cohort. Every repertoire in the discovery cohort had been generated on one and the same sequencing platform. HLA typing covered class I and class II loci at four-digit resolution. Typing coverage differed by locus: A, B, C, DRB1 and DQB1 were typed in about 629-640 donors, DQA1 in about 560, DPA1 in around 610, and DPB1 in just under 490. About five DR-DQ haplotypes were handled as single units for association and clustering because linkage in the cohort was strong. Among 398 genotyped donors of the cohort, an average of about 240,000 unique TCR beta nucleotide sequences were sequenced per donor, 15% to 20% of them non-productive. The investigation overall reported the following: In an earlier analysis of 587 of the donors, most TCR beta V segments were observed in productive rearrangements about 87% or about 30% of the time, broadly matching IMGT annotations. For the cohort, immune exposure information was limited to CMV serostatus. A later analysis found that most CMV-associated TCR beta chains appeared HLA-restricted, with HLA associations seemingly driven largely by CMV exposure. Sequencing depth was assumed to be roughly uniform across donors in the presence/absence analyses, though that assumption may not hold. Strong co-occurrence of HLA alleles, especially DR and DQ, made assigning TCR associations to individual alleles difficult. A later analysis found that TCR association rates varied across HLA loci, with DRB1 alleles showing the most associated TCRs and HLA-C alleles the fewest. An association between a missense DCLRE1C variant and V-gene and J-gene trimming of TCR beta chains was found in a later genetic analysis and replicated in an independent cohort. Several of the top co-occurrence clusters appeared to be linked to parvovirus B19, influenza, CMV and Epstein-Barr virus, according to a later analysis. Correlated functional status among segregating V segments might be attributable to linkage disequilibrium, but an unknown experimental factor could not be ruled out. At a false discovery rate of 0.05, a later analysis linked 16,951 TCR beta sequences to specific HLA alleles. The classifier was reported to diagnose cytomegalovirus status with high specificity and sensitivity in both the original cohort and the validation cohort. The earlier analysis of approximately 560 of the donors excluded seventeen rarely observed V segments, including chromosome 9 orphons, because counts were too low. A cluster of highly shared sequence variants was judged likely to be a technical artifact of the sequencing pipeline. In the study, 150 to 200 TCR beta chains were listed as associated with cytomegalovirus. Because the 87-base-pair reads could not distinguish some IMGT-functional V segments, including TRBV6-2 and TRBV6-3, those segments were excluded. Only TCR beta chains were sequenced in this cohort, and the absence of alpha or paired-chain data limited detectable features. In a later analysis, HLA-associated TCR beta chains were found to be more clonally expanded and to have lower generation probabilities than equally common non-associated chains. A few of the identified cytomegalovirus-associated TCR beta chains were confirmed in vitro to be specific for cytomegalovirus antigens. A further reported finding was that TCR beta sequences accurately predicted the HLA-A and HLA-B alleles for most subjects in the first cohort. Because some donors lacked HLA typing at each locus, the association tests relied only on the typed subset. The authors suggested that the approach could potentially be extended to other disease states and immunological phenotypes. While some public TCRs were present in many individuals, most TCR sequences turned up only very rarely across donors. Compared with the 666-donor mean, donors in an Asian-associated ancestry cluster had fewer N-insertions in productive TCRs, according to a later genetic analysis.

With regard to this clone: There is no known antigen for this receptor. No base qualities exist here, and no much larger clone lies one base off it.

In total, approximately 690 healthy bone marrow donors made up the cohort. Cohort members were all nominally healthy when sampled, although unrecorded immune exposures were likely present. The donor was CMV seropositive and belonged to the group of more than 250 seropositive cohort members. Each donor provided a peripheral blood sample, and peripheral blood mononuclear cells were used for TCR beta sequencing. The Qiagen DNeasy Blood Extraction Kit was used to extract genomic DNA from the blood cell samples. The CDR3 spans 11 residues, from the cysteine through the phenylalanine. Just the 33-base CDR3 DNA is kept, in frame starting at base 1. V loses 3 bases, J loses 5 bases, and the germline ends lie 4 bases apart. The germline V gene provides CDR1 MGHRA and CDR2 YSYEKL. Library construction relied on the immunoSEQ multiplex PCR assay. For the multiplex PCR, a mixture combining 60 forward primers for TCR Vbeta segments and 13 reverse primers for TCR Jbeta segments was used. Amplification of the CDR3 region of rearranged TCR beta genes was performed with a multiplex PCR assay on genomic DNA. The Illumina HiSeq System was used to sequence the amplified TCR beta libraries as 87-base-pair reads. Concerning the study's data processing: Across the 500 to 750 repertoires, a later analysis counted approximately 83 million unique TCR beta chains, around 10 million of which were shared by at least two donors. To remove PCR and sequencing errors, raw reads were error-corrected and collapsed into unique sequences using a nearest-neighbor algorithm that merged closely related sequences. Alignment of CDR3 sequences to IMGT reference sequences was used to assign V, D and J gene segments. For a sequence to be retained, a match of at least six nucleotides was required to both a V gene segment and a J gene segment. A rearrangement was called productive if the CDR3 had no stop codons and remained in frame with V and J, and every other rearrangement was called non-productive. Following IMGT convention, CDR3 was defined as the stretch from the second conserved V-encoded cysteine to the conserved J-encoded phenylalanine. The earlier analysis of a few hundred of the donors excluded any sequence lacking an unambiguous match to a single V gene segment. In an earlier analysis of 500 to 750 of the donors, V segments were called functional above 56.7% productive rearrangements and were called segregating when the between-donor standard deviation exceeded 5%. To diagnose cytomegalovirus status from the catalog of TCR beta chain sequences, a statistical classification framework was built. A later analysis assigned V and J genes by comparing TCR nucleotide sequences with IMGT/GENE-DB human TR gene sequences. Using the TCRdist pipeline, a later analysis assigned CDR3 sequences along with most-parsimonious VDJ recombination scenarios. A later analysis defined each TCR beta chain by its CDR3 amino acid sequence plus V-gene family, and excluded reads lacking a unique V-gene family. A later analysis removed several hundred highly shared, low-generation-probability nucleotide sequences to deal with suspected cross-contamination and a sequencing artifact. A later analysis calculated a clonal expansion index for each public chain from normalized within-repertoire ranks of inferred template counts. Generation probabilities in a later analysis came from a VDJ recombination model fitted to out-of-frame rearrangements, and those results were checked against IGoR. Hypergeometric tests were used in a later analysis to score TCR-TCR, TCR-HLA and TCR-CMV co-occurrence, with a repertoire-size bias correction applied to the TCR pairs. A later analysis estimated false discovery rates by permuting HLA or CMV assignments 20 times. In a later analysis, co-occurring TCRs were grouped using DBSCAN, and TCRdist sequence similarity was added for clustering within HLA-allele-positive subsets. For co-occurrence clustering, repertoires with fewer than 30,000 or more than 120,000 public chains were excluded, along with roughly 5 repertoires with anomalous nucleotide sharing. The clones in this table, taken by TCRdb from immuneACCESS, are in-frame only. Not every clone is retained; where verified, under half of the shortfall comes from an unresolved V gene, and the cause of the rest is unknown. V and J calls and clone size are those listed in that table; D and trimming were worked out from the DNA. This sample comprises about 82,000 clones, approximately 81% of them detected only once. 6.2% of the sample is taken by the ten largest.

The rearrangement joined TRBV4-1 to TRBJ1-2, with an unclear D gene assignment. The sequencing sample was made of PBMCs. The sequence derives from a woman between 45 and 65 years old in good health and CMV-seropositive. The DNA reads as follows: TGCGCCAGCAGCCAGAGTTATGGCTACACCTTC. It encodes CASSQSYGYTF.